This T cell receptor beta chain was captured by sequencing in a study of cytomegalovirus exposure and HLA in healthy donors. In the PCR, 60 Vbeta and 13 Jbeta primers were used. Profiled with immunoSEQ multiplex PCR; TCRdb holds only in-frame clones, not every one. The table lists some 190,000 clones, about three quarters of them singletons, with around 2.2% in the top ten. This CDR3 contains 15 residues. CDR1 SGHTA and CDR2 FQGNSA come from the germline V gene. The V gene end was trimmed by 5 bases and the J gene end by 4 bases; junction bases not matched to a gene: 10. This receptor was obtained from a woman in her thirties in good health and CMV-seropositive. The chain links TRBV7-2 to TRBJ1-1, with TRBD1 identical over 7 bases. Material for sequencing was PBMCs. The CDR3: CASSLPGGKFTEAFF. CDR3 nucleotides: TGTGCCAGCAGCCTCCCAGGGGGGAAGTTCACTGAAGCTTTCTTT.